This T cell receptor beta chain appears in the sequencing data of a study of patients and donors after allogeneic stem cell transplantation. This clonotype came up a few times. One entry per CDR3 protein results from TCRdb running MiXCR on the RT-PCR reads. The table lists about 210,000 distinct CDR3 sequences, over 30% of them singletons. The germline V gene encodes CDR1 SQVTM and CDR2 ANQGSEA. Germline trimming cut 3 bases from V and 0 bases from J; bases unmatched to any gene: 6. The CDR3 runs to 16 residues. The sample comprised blood, either unsorted or a sorted T cell fraction (not recorded which). This sequence originates from a human donor who was either an allogeneic HSCT recipient or a stem cell or donor lymphocyte infusion donor (not recorded which). It is not recorded whose cells these are; they may come from a transplant donor. The gene calls are TRBV29-1 and TRBJ2-1; 9 nucleotides align to TRBD1. In DNA, the CDR3 is TGCAGCGTTGAGGGACAGGGAGAGAGCTCCTACAATGAGCAGTTCTTC. Translated: CSVEGQGESSYNEQFF.